This TCR beta chain was captured in a study of blood T cells in healthy people across ages. The CDR3 consists of 10 residues. CDR1 and CDR2 from the germline V gene are DFQATT and SNEGSKA (reference sequence). As concerns this clonotype: Its antigen is as yet unknown. The junction shows a germline mismatch at one end, possibly a read error.

Study-level points and caveats: Bulk PBMC profiling left naive and antigen-experienced comparisons inconclusive. No one knew whether donors had CMV, which possibly confounded expanded clonotype changes. It was found that TCR beta diversity correlated strongly with the percentage of naive T cells.

Primed by a sample-barcoded 5' primer and a J-beta primer mix, a second PCR proceeded for roughly 6 to 12 cycles. From the 5' RACE reads, TCRdb called clonotypes with MiXCR, one entry per CDR3 protein. The sample consists of hundreds of thousands of distinct CDR3 sequences, 45% to 50% of them appearing once. The specimen was blood. The sequence was collected from a man aged 25-40 years in good health. This chain links TRBV20-1 with TRBJ1-2, with D unclear. The CDR3 nucleotides read TGCAGGGCTAGCTACTATGGCTACACCTTC. Translated: CRASYYGYTF.